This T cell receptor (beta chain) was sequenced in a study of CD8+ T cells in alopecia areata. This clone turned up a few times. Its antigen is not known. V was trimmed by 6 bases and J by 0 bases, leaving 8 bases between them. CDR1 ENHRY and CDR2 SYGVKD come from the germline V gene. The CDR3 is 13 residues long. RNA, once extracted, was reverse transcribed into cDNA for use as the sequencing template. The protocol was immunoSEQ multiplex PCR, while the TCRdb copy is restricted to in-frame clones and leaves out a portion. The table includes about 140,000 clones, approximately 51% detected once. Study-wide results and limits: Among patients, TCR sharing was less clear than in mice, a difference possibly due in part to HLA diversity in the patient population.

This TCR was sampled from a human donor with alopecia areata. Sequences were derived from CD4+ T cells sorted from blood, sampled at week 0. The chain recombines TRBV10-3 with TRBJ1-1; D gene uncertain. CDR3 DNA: TGTGCCATCAGGAGGGTAATGAACACTGAAGCTTTCTTT. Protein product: CAIRRVMNTEAFF.